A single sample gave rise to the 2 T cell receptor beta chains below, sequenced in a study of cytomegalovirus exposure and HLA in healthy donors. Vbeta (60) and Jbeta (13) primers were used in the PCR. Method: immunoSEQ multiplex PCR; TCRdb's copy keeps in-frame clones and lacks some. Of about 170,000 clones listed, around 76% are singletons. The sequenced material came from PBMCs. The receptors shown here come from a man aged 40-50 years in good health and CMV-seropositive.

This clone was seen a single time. CDR3 sequence: CASSPRTGNAEQFF. The CDR3 DNA is TGCGCCAGCAGCCCGCGGACAGGGAACGCTGAGCAGTTCTTC. This chain uses TRBV5-1 with TRBJ2-1; 8 bases fit TRBD1. The CDR3 spans 14 residues. CDR1 SGHRS and CDR2 YFSETQ come from the germline V gene. The junction had 9 bases not matched to a gene; V was cut back by 4 bases and J by 9 bases.

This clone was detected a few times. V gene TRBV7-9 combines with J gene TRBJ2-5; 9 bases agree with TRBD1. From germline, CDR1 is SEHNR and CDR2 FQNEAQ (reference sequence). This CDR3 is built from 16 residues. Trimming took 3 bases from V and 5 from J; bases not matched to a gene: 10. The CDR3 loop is CASSFLSTGGRETQYF. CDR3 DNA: TGTGCCAGCAGCTTTCTTTCGACAGGGGGTCGGGAGACCCAGTACTTC.